The next 12 T cell receptor beta chains were all read from a single sample in a study of shared clonotypes between healthy human individuals. The protocol was immunoSEQ multiplex PCR, while the TCRdb copy is restricted to in-frame clones and leaves out a portion. The sample has around 530,000 clones, roughly 72% seen once. What was sequenced was PBMCs. These receptors all come from a woman aged 40 to 50 in good health. Some clones in this sample may be carry-over from other donors' samples.

The rearrangement links TRBV14 to TRBJ2-3; D call uncertain. V was trimmed by 0 bases and J by 3 bases, leaving 13 bases between them. Germline lookup yields CDR1 SGHDN and CDR2 FVKESK. The CDR3 covers 16 residues. DNA of the CDR3: TGTGCCAGCAGCCAAGATCGGGCAAAGCATACAGATACGCAGTATTTT. Its protein product is CASSQDRAKHTDTQYF.

This rearrangement joins TRBV28 to TRBJ2-7; D is unresolved. Trimming removed 5 bases from V and 1 base from J, with 15 bases in between. The CDR3 runs 15 residues. Germline V gene data show CDR1 as MDHEN and CDR2 as SYDVKM. The CDR3 spells CASSPPLVSSYEQYF. The CDR3 coding sequence is TGTGCCAGCAGTCCTCCCTTAGTTTCATCCTACGAGCAGTACTTC.

The genes are TRBV2 and TRBJ1-5; TRBD1 agrees at 10 bases. Unmatched junction bases numbered 8, after V lost 6 bases and J lost 3 bases. Germline V gene lookup returns CDR1 SNHLY and CDR2 FYNNEI. This CDR3 is 16 amino acids long. CDR3 region: CASSYGTGAYNQPQHF. CDR3 in DNA: TGTGCCAGCAGCTATGGGACAGGGGCATACAATCAGCCCCAGCATTTT.

The chain has TRBV11-3 and TRBJ2-2, with 16 nucleotides matching TRBD2. CDR3 length: 18 residues. The J segment lost 6 bases and the V segment lost 5 bases, leaving 9 bases of the junction unmatched. Germline V gene sequence: CDR1 SGHNT, CDR2 YENEEA. The CDR3 sequence: CASSLGTSGRAGAGELFF. Written as DNA, the CDR3 is TGTGCCAGCAGCCTCGGGACTAGCGGGAGGGCAGGAGCCGGGGAGCTGTTTTTT. Supplemented by reference TRBV11-3 and TRBJ2-2, the full variable domain reads EAGVVQSPRYKIIEKKQPVAFWCNPISGHNTLYWYLQNLGQGPELLIRYENEEAVDDSQLPKDRFSAERLKGVDSTLKIQPAELGDSAVYLCASSLGTSGRAGAGELFFGEGSRLTVL.

The chain recombines TRBV18 with TRBJ2-2, with 9 nucleotides matching TRBD2. In germline, CDR1 is KGHSH, CDR2 LQKENI. The trim removed 1 base at V and 5 bases at J, leaving 5 bases unmatched. The CDR3 has 16 amino acids. Here the CDR3 reads CASSPRSGRGTGELFF. CDR3 coding DNA: TGTGCCAGCTCACCACGTAGCGGGAGAGGGACCGGGGAGCTGTTTTTT.

This clone came up once. This chain uses TRBV7-3 with TRBJ2-1, with a possible D match to TRBD1 (6 bases). CDR3 length: 15 residues. Germline CDR1 SGHTA, CDR2 FQGTGA. V dropped 8 bases and J dropped 2 bases, with 16 bases sitting between them. The CDR3 loop reads CASGQFGGAYNEQFF. CDR3 nucleotide sequence: TGTGCCAGCGGGCAATTTGGGGGCGCCTACAATGAGCAGTTCTTC.

The V call is TRBV6-5, the J call TRBJ2-5; D gene ambiguous. The CDR3 covers 14 residues. Germline V CDR1 and CDR2: MNHEY, SVGAGI. V was cut by 6 bases and J by 0 bases, with 11 bases left in between. For the CDR3, the DNA is TGTGCCAGCAGCGCCGAAATGTACCAAGAGACCCAGTACTTC. Amino acid sequence: CASSAEMYQETQYF.

The V call is TRBV5-1, the J call TRBJ2-2, with a tentative D call TRBD2 (6 bases). V was cut by 0 bases and J by 2 bases, with 14 bases left in between. This CDR3 is 17 amino acids long. The germline V gene has CDR1 SGHRS and CDR2 YFSETQ. This CDR3 reads CASSLATRGPNTGELFF. The CDR3 nucleotides read TGCGCCAGCAGCTTGGCGACTAGGGGACCAAACACCGGGGAGCTGTTTTTT.

This clone was observed a single time. DNA of the CDR3: TGTGCCAGCATCAGGGGAGTTTTTAATTCACCCCTCCACTTT. Its translation is CASIRGVFNSPLHF. The rearrangement uses TRBV2 and TRBJ1-6, with D possibly being TRBD1 (6 bases). CDR1 and CDR2 (germline): SNHLY, FYNNEI. The V end lost 7 bases, the J end lost 6 bases, and 13 bases lay between the germline ends. The CDR3 covers 14 residues.

The gene calls are TRBV9 and TRBJ2-5; 7 bases are a match to TRBD2. Germline V gene lookup returns CDR1 SGDLS and CDR2 YYNGEE. V shed 4 bases and J 7 bases; nucleotides not matched to a gene: 7. This CDR3 contains 13 residues. The CDR3 sequence: CASSTRELGTQYF. The CDR3 DNA follows: TGTGCCAGCAGCACGCGGGAGTTGGGGACCCAGTACTTC.

A note on this clone: Other DNA sequences in the same sample also yield this CDR3. The chain uses TRBV15 and TRBJ2-7, with D possibly matching TRBD1 (6 bases). Trimming shortened V by 2 bases and J by 10 bases, and 18 bases separated the two germline ends. CDR3 length: 14 amino acids. The V gene's germline CDR1 is LNHNV and CDR2 YYDKDF (reference sequence). DNA of the CDR3: TGTGCCACCAGCAGACCAACACAGGGCGAAGAACAGTACTTC. This encodes CATSRPTQGEEQYF.

The genes are TRBV7-3 and TRBJ2-1; 9 nucleotides agree with TRBD2. V lost 3 bases, J lost 8 bases, and 2 bases stayed unmatched. Germline loops: CDR1 SGHTA, CDR2 FQGTGA. This CDR3 comprises 13 residues. The CDR3 sequence is CASSLGLAHEQFF. The CDR3, as DNA: TGTGCCAGCAGCTTGGGACTAGCCCATGAGCAGTTCTTC. Looking up the rest from reference TRBV7-3 and TRBJ2-1 gives the full variable domain: GAGVSQTPSNKVTEKGKYVELRCDPISGHTALYWYRQSLGQGPEFLIYFQGTGAADDSGLPNDRFFAVRPEGSVSTLKIQRTERGDSAVYLCASSLGLAHEQFFGPGTRLTVL.